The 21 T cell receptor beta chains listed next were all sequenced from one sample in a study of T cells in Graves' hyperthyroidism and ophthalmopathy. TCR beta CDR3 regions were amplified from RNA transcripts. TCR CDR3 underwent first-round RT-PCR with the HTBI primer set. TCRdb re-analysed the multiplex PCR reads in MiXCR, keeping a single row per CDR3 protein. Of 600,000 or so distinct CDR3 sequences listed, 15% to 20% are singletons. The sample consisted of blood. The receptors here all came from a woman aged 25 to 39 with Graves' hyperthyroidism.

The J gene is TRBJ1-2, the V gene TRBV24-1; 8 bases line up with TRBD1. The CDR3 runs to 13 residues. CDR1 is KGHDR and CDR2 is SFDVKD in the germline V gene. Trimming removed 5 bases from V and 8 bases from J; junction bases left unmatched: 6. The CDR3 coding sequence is TGTGCCACCAGTGGGACAGGGAGGGGCGGCTACACCTTC. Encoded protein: CATSGTGRGGYTF.

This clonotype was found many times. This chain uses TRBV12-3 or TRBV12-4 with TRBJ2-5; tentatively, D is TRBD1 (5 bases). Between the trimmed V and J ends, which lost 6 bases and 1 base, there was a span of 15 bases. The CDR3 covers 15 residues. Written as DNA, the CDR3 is TGTGCCAGCAGGGGTCAGGGTGGGCTCCAAGAGACCCAGTACTTC. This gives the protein CASRGQGGLQETQYF.

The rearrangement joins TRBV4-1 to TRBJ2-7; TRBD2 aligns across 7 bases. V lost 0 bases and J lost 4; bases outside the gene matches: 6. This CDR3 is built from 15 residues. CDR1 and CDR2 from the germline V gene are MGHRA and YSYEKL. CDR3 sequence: CASSQDRDYPYEQYF. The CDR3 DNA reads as TGCGCCAGCAGCCAAGACAGGGACTACCCTTACGAGCAGTACTTC.

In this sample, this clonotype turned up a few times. CDR3: CASRRDRYNGNTIYF. The CDR3 region has the DNA TGTGCCAGCAGAAGGGACAGGTACAACGGAAACACCATATATTTT. V gene TRBV6-1 combines with J gene TRBJ1-3; 8 bases line up with TRBD1. The CDR3 is 15 amino acids. The trim removed 6 bases at V and 4 bases at J, leaving 8 bases unmatched. Germline CDR1 is MNHNS and CDR2 is SASEGT.

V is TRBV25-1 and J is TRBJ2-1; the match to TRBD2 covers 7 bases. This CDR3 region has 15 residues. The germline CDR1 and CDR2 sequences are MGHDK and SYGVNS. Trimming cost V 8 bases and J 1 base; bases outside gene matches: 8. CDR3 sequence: CASGGDLNSYNEQFF. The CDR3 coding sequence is TGTGCCAGCGGGGGGGATCTTAATTCCTACAATGAGCAGTTCTTC.

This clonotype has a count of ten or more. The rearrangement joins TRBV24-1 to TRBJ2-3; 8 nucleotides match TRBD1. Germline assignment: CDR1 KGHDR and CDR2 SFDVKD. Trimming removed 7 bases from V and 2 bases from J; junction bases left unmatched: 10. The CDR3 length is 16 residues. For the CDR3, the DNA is TGTGCCACCAGCCTTTCCGGGACAGGAGACACAGATACGCAGTATTTT. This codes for CATSLSGTGDTDTQYF.

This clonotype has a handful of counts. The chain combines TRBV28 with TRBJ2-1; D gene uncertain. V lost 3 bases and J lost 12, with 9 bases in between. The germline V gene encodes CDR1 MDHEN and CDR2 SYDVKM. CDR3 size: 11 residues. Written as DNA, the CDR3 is TGTGCCAGCAGTTTCATGGGTAGGCAGTTCTTC. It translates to CASSFMGRQFF.

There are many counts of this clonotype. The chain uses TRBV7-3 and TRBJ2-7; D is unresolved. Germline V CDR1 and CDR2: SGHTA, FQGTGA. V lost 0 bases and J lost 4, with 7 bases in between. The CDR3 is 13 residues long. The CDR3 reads CASSLTAGYEQYF. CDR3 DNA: TGTGCCAGCAGCTTAACCGCCGGTTACGAGCAGTACTTC.

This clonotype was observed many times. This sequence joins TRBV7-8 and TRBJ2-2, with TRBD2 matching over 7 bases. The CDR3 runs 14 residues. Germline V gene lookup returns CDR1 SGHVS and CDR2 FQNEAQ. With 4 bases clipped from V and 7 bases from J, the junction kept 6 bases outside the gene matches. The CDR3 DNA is TGTGCCAGCAGCTGGGAGGGCCATAACGGGGAGCTGTTTTTT. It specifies CASSWEGHNGELFF.

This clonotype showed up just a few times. CDR3 amino acids: CASSFGQGWEQFF. CDR3 in DNA: TGTGCCAGCAGCTTTGGACAGGGTTGGGAGCAGTTCTTC. J is TRBJ2-1 and V is TRBV5-8; the match to TRBD1 covers 8 bases. CDR1 is SGHTS and CDR2 is YDEGEE in the germline V gene. The CDR3 consists of 13 residues. V trimming: 2 bases; J trimming: 10 bases; junction bases outside the gene matches: 5.

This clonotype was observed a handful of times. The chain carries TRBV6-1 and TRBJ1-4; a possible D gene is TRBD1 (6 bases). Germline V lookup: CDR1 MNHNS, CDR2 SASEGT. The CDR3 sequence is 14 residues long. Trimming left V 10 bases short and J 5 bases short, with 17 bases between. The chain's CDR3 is CANRRGAFNEKLFF. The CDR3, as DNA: TGTGCCAACAGGAGGGGGGCATTCAATGAAAAACTGTTTTTT.

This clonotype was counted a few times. For the CDR3, the DNA is TGCGCCAGCAGCCAAGATTTCGAGGGAGACTACGAGCAGTACTTC. This codes for CASSQDFEGDYEQYF. This chain links TRBV4-3 with TRBJ2-7; possibly TRBD2 for D (5 bases). V lost 0 bases, J lost 3 bases, and 12 bases lay in between. Germline loops: CDR1 LGHNA, CDR2 YSLEER. This CDR3 has 15 residues.

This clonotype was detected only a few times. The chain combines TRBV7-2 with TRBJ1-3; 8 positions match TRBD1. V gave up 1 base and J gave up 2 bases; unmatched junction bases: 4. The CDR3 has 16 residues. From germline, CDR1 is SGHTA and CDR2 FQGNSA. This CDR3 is CASSLDGQGPGNTIYF. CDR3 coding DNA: TGTGCCAGCAGCTTAGACGGACAGGGCCCTGGAAACACCATATATTTT.

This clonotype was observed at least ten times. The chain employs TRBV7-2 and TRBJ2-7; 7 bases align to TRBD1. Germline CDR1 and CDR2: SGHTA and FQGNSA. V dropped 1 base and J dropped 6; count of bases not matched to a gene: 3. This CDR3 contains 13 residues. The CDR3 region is CASSLGGGGEQYF. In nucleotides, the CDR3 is TGTGCCAGCAGCTTAGGAGGGGGCGGCGAGCAGTACTTC.

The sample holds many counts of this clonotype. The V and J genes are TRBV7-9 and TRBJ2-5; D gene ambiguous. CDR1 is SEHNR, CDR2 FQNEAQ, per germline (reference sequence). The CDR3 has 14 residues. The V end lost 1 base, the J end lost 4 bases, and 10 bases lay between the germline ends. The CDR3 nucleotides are TGTGCCAGCAGCTTAGTAGGGTGGCGAGAGACCCAGTACTTC. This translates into CASSLVGWRETQYF. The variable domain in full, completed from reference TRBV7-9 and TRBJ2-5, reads DTGVSQNPRHKITKRGQNVTFRCDPISEHNRLYWYRQTLGQGPEFLTYFQNEAQLEKSRLLSDRFSAERPKGSFSTLEIQRTEQGDSAMYLCASSLVGWRETQYFGPGTRLLVL.

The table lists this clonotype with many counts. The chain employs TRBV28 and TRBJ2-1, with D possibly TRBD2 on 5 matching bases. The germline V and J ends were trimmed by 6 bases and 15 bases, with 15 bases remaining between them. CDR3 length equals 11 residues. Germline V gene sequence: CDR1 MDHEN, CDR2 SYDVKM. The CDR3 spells CASSQTRFLFF. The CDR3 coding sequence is TGTGCCAGCAGCCAAACTAGGTTTTTGTTCTTC.

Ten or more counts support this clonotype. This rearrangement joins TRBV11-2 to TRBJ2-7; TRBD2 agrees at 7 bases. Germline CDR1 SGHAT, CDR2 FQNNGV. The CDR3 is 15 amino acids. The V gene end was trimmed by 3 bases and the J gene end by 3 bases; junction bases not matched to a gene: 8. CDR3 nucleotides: TGTGCCAGCAGCTTGGGAGCGGGGCCTCTCTACGAGCAGTACTTC. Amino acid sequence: CASSLGAGPLYEQYF. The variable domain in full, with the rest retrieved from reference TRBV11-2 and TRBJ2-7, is EAGVAQSPRYKIIEKRQSVAFWCNPISGHATLYWYQQILGQGPKLLIQFQNNGVVDDSQLPKDRFSAERLKGVDSTLKIQPAKLEDSAVYLCASSLGAGPLYEQYFGPGTRLTVT.

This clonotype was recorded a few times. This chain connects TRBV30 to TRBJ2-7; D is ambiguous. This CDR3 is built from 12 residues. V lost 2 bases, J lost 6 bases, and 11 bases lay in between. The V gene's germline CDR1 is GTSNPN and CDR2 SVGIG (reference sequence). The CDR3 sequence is CAWSTQGIEQYF. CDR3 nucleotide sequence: TGTGCCTGGAGTACCCAAGGGATCGAGCAGTACTTC.

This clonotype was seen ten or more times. The CDR3 region has the DNA TGTGCCAGCTCACCGCAGGGGGTCGACAATGAGCAGTTCTTC. This sequence encodes CASSPQGVDNEQFF. The rearrangement links TRBV18 to TRBJ2-1; 7 positions match TRBD1. With 3 bases clipped from V and 5 bases from J, the junction kept 4 bases outside the gene matches. Germline CDR1 KGHSH, CDR2 LQKENI. The CDR3 sequence is 14 residues long.

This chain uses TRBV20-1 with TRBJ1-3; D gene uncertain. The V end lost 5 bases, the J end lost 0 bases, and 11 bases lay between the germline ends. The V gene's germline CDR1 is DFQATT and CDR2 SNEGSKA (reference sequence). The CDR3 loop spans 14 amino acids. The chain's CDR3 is CSAFNLDSGNTIYF. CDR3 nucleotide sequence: TGCAGTGCTTTTAACTTGGACTCTGGAAACACCATATATTTT.

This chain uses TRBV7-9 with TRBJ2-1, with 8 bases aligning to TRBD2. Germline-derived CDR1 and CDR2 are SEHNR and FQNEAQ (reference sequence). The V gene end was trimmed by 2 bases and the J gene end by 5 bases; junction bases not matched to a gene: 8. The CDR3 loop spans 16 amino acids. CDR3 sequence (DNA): TGTGCCAGCAGCTTAATTTTTAGCGGGATTCACAATGAGCAGTTCTTC. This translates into CASSLIFSGIHNEQFF.